The 30 T cell receptor beta chains presented below share a single source sample, sequenced in a study of CD8+CD57+ T cells in acquired aplastic anemia. The template used for profiling TCR beta VDJ and CDR3 was genomic DNA. One entry per CDR3 protein results from TCRdb running MiXCR on the reads. The table lists 200,000 or so distinct CDR3 sequences, less than 65% of them singletons, with just over 45% in the top ten. The sequenced sample was sorted CD4+, CD8+, or CD8+CD57+ T cells (not recorded which) from PBMCs. The source is a human donor with severe aplastic anemia or a healthy control (not recorded which).

The V gene is TRBV5-1, the J gene TRBJ2-1, with 11 bases fitting TRBD1. Germline CDR1 is SGHRS and CDR2 is YFSETQ. This CDR3 is 16 amino acids long. V was clipped by 7 bases and J by 2 bases; unmatched bases: 8. CDR3 in amino acids: CASQGTGGATYNEQFF. The CDR3 bases are TGCGCCAGCCAGGGGACAGGGGGAGCTACCTACAATGAGCAGTTCTTC.

The V gene is TRBV5-5, the J gene TRBJ2-2; 11 nucleotides line up with TRBD1. This CDR3 is 16 amino acids long. Unmatched junction bases numbered 3, after V lost 4 bases and J lost 1 base. Germline V gene sequence: CDR1 SGHKS, CDR2 YYEKEE (reference sequence). The CDR3 protein is CASSHGTGGNTGELFF. In DNA, the CDR3 is TGTGCCAGCAGCCACGGGACAGGGGGGAACACCGGGGAGCTGTTTTTT.

The chain is built from TRBV7-3 and TRBJ2-1; a possible D gene is TRBD2 (5 bases). V lost 3 bases and J 3 bases, leaving 12 bases between the germline ends. The CDR3 runs 15 residues. Germline V gene sequence: CDR1 SGHTA, CDR2 FQGTGA. CDR3 DNA: TGTGCCAGCAGCTTGGCCAGCGGAATCTACAATGAGCAGTTCTTC. This encodes CASSLASGIYNEQFF.

V gene TRBV20-1 combines with J gene TRBJ2-5; 8 nucleotides match TRBD1. The V gene's germline CDR1 is DFQATT and CDR2 SNEGSKA (reference sequence). J lost 7 bases, V lost 5 bases, and 9 bases had no gene match. This CDR3 contains 13 residues. CDR3 coding DNA: TGCAGTGCTCCTCGACAGGGGTCTGGGACCCAGTACTTC. Translation: CSAPRQGSGTQYF.

This clonotype was found once. This sequence joins TRBV12-3 or TRBV12-4 and TRBJ1-2; D not resolved. The V and J ends lost 5 bases and 7 bases respectively, with 14 bases between them. CDR3 length: 13 residues. The DNA for the CDR3 is TGTGCCAGCAGTCCCTCGGAGGGCCTTGGCTACACCTTC. It yields the protein CASSPSEGLGYTF.

The chain is built from TRBV20-1 and TRBJ1-5, with D possibly being TRBD1 (5 bases). CDR3 length: 15 amino acids. Trimming took off 0 bases at V and 7 bases at J, with 16 bases between the two ends. The germline V gene has CDR1 DFQATT and CDR2 SNEGSKA (reference sequence). The CDR3 loop reads CSARDIARGGQPQHF. In DNA, the CDR3 is TGCAGTGCTAGAGATATAGCGCGTGGGGGGCAGCCCCAGCATTTT.

This clonotype was counted ten times or more. The CDR3 is CASSPPGQGPYEQYF. The DNA of the CDR3 is TGTGCCAGCAGCCCCCCGGGACAGGGCCCCTACGAGCAGTACTTC. The chain links TRBV7-9 to TRBJ2-7; 9 bases map to TRBD1. Germline CDR1 and CDR2: SEHNR and FQNEAQ (reference sequence). V lost 5 bases, J lost 2 bases, and 7 bases stayed unmatched. The CDR3 loop spans 15 amino acids. Using reference TRBV7-9 and TRBJ2-7 for the parts outside the CDR3, the full variable domain is DTGVSQNPRHKITKRGQNVTFRCDPISEHNRLYWYRQTLGQGPEFLTYFQNEAQLEKSRLLSDRFSAERPKGSFSTLEIQRTEQGDSAMYLCASSPPGQGPYEQYFGPGTRLTVT.

J is TRBJ2-1 and V is TRBV10-2; TRBD1 aligns across 7 bases. Trimming took 1 base from V and 1 from J; bases not matched to a gene: 1. CDR3 size: 15 residues. Germline-derived CDR1 and CDR2 are WSHSY and SAAADI. DNA of the CDR3: TGCGCCAGCAGTGAGTACAGGGGATCCTACAATGAGCAGTTCTTC. Amino acid sequence: CASSEYRGSYNEQFF.

This clonotype was recorded many times. The chain combines TRBV11-2 with TRBJ2-2, with D tentatively TRBD2 (7 bases). CDR1 and CDR2 (germline): SGHAT, FQNNGV. V gave up 5 bases and J gave up 4 bases, with 14 bases separating them. The CDR3 is 15 residues long. The CDR3 nucleotides read TGTGCCAGCAGCCACGGGGGGCCGGGCACCGGGGAGCTGTTTTTT. Its protein is CASSHGGPGTGELFF.

This clonotype was seen at least ten times. The genes are TRBV6-5 and TRBJ2-3; no firm D call. Trimming pared 8 bases from V and 3 bases from J, leaving 12 bases between. The CDR3 is 13 amino acids. Germline V gives CDR1 MNHEY, CDR2 SVGAGI. The CDR3 DNA reads as TGTGCCAGCGCTCAGGTCAAGACAGATACGCAGTATTTT. Translating gives CASAQVKTDTQYF.

This sequence joins TRBV2 and TRBJ1-3; no clear D gene. The CDR3 loop spans 17 amino acids. Germline V gives CDR1 SNHLY, CDR2 FYNNEI. Trimming left V 4 bases short and J 0 bases short, with 16 bases between. The CDR3 DNA is TGTGCCAGCAGTGCCCATGCACAGCCTTACTCTGGAAACACCATATATTTT. Translated, it gives CASSAHAQPYSGNTIYF.

This clonotype is a singleton in its sample. The chain carries TRBV5-1 and TRBJ2-7, with 10 bases matching TRBD1. Germline V CDR1 and CDR2: SGHRS, YFSETQ. This CDR3 contains 14 residues. Trimming took 3 bases from V and 5 from J; bases not matched to a gene: 5. The CDR3 reads CASSWGTGVDEQYF. For the CDR3, the DNA is TGCGCCAGCAGCTGGGGGACAGGGGTGGACGAGCAGTACTTC.

The gene calls are TRBV2 and TRBJ2-7, with 12 positions matching TRBD2. V lost 6 bases to trimming and J lost 3 bases; unmatched junction nucleotides: 6. CDR3 length: 15 amino acids. Germline loops: CDR1 SNHLY, CDR2 FYNNEI. CDR3 sequence: CASRGLAGRVYEQYF. The CDR3 bases are TGTGCCAGCAGAGGACTAGCGGGAAGAGTCTACGAGCAGTACTTC.

The chain is built from TRBV9 and TRBJ2-7; either TRBD1 or TRBD2 may fit D (7 bases each). The CDR3 is made up of 14 amino acids. The ends were cut back, 4 bases at V and 5 bases at J, with 16 bases in the middle. CDR1 SGDLS and CDR2 YYNGEE come from the germline V gene. The CDR3 DNA reads TGTGCCAGCAGCTTGGGGGGGACAGTCAACGAGCAGTACTTC. As protein: CASSLGGTVNEQYF.

The chain is built from TRBV7-9 and TRBJ2-7, with 8 bases that match TRBD1. V shed 5 bases, J shed 7 bases, and the junction held 7 bases outside the gene matches. The CDR3 extends over 13 amino acids. Looked up from germline, CDR1 is SEHNR and CDR2 is FQNEAQ (reference sequence). The CDR3 reads CASSQGARGEQYF. The CDR3 nucleotides read TGTGCCAGCAGCCAGGGGGCGCGGGGAGAGCAGTACTTC.

This chain connects TRBV7-8 to TRBJ2-1; 7 bases agree with TRBD2. Germline CDR1 SGHVS, CDR2 FQNEAQ. The CDR3 is 13 residues long. V shed 5 bases and J 7 bases; nucleotides not matched to a gene: 5. The CDR3 loop is CASSRPGRNEQFF. The CDR3 DNA follows: TGTGCCAGCAGCCGCCCCGGGAGGAATGAGCAGTTCTTC.

This chain links TRBV7-2 with TRBJ1-5; D is uncertain. The V gene lost 0 bases and the J gene lost 5 bases, with 8 bases spanning the gap. This CDR3 region has 14 residues. Germline V CDR1 and CDR2: SGHTA, FQGNSA. Written as DNA, the CDR3 is TGTGCCAGCAGCTTAGCCGGGTCACATCAGCCCCAGCATTTT. Its protein product is CASSLAGSHQPQHF.

The chain carries TRBV9 and TRBJ1-1, with D uncertain. The V gene's germline CDR1 is SGDLS and CDR2 YYNGEE. Trimming left V 0 bases short and J 1 base short, with 10 bases between. This CDR3 has 15 amino acids. CDR3 sequence (DNA): TGTGCCAGCAGCGTAGCTTGTCACTCGAACACTGAAGCTTTCTTT. Protein: CASSVACHSNTEAFF.

The chain combines TRBV2 with TRBJ1-4, with TRBD1 identical over 7 bases. The germline V gene has CDR1 SNHLY and CDR2 FYNNEI. Trimming removed 8 bases from V and 8 bases from J; junction bases left unmatched: 20. The length of the CDR3 is 17 residues. The CDR3 DNA is TGTGCCAGCTTGGAAACTGCTGACAGGGCATTAGGAGAAAAACTGTTTTTT. Translation: CASLETADRALGEKLFF. The full variable domain, rest sourced from reference TRBV2 and TRBJ1-4, is EPEVTQTPSHQVTQMGQEVILRCVPISNHLYFYWYRQILGQKVEFLVSFYNNEISEKSEIFDDQFSVERPDGSNFTLKIRSTKLEDSAMYFCASLETADRALGEKLFFGSGTQLSVL.

V and J are TRBV29-1 and TRBJ2-5, with TRBD1 as a possible D gene (5 bases). The V and J ends lost 6 bases and 6 bases respectively, with 17 bases between them. Germline CDR1 is SQVTM and CDR2 is ANQGSEA. The CDR3 totals 13 residues. CDR3 in amino acids: CSVAQTVGQTQYF. The CDR3 DNA reads TGCAGCGTGGCCCAGACAGTGGGGCAGACCCAGTACTTC.

This chain links TRBV20-1 with TRBJ2-1; unclear D gene. Germline CDR1 DFQATT, CDR2 SNEGSKA (reference sequence). CDR3 length: 15 residues. V was trimmed by 0 bases and J by 8 bases, leaving 17 bases between them. As DNA, the CDR3 is TGCAGTGCTAGAGATCTTTATGCAGGAAGGTATGAGCAGTTCTTC. Amino acids: CSARDLYAGRYEQFF.

J is TRBJ2-7 and V is TRBV7-2; D not resolved. With 5 bases removed from V and 7 bases from J, the gap between germline ends came to 15 bases. This CDR3 contains 13 residues. Germline loops: CDR1 SGHTA, CDR2 FQGNSA. Here the CDR3 reads CASSDLGKGEQYF. CDR3 coding DNA: TGTGCCAGCAGCGACCTAGGAAAAGGGGAGCAGTACTTC.

About this clonotype itself: The junction departs from the called germline gene at one end, perhaps through a read error. This sequence joins TRBV7-9 and TRBJ2-5; 9 bases line up with TRBD2. The CDR3 runs 15 residues. From germline, CDR1 is SEHNR and CDR2 FQNEAQ (reference sequence). The CDR3 sequence: CASSQVGGGGETQYF. The CDR3 DNA follows: TGCGCCAGCAGCCAAGTGGGCGGGGGGGGGGAGACCCAGTACTTC.

V and J are TRBV20-1 and TRBJ2-1; D possibly matches TRBD1 or TRBD2 (5 bases each). The CDR3 loop spans 13 amino acids. The V end lost 8 bases, the J end lost 6 bases, and 17 bases lay between the germline ends. The germline gives CDR1 DFQATT, CDR2 SNEGSKA (reference sequence). The chain's CDR3 is CSTLVPGLNEQFF. The CDR3 coding sequence is TGCAGTACGCTGGTTCCGGGGCTCAATGAGCAGTTCTTC.

This clonotype was seen more than once but under ten times. The CDR3 DNA reads TGCAGTGCACGAGGGACAGGGGATCTGTACGAGCAGTACTTC. It encodes CSARGTGDLYEQYF. The V call is TRBV20-1, the J call TRBJ2-7, with 10 bases aligning to TRBD1. The CDR3 totals 14 residues. The J segment lost 4 bases and the V segment lost 6 bases, leaving 9 bases of the junction unmatched. CDR1 and CDR2 from the germline V gene are DFQATT and SNEGSKA (reference sequence).

Worth noting for this clonotype: A junction end diverges from the germline sequence, so it may reflect a read error. The chain recombines TRBV7-7 with TRBJ2-5; D gene ambiguous. There are 14 residues in the CDR3. Germline loops: CDR1 SSHAT, CDR2 FNYEAQ (reference sequence). CDR3 sequence (DNA): TGTGCTAGCAGCTTAGGCAGGTTGGGAGAGACCCAGTACTTC. Encoded protein: CASSLGRLGETQYF.

This clonotype was counted once. V usage is TRBV7-9 and J usage is TRBJ1-6; weak D call: TRBD1 (6 bases). Germline assignment: CDR1 SEHNR and CDR2 FQNEAQ (reference sequence). This CDR3 region has 15 residues. The ends were cut back, 4 bases at V and 10 bases at J, with 17 bases in the middle. CDR3 DNA sequence: TGTGCCAGCAGCTCGAACAGGGAAGGTGGATCACCCCTCCACTTT. Amino acid sequence: CASSSNREGGSPLHF.

The genes are TRBV19 and TRBJ2-7, with 7 bases that match TRBD1. CDR1 and CDR2 (germline): LNHDA, SQIVND (reference sequence). CDR3 length: 13 amino acids. The J segment lost 2 bases and the V segment lost 3 bases, leaving 1 base of the junction unmatched. CDR3: CASSITGAYEQYF. CDR3 coding DNA: TGTGCCAGTAGTATCACAGGGGCCTACGAGCAGTACTTC.

Comment on this clonotype: Since the CDR3 does not end with the conserved phenylalanine or tryptophan, this likely comes from a read error. The CDR3 here is CASSEWSLGVGTDAQYI. The CDR3 nucleotides are TGCGCCAGCAGTGAGTGGAGTTTGGGGGTGGGCACAGATGCGCAGTATATT. V usage is TRBV10-2 and J usage is TRBJ2-3; D could derive from TRBD1 or TRBD2 (5 bases each). Germline values: CDR1 WSHSY, CDR2 SAAADI. The CDR3 covers 17 residues.

V and J are TRBV20-1 and TRBJ1-2, with a tentative D call TRBD1 (6 bases). Germline values: CDR1 DFQATT, CDR2 SNEGSKA (reference sequence). CDR3 length: 15 residues. V lost 0 bases to trimming and J lost 4 bases, with 15 bases between them. CDR3 residues: CSARDRKTGSYGYTF. As DNA, the CDR3 is TGCAGTGCTAGAGATCGGAAAACAGGGAGCTATGGCTACACCTTC.